The 6 T cell receptor beta chains presented below share a single source sample, sequenced in a study of blood T cell repertoires in COVID-19. Data came from immunoSEQ multiplex PCR; TCRdb stores just in-frame clones and leaves some out. The sample includes approximately 280,000 clones, approximately 90% seen only once; the top ten take roughly 5%. Sequenced material: peripheral blood. The receptors derive from a middle-aged man with acute or convalescent COVID-19.

The chain couples TRBV5-5 to TRBJ1-1; D is uncertain. The V end lost 2 bases, the J end lost 1 base, and 12 bases lay between the germline ends. The CDR3 has 15 residues. The V gene's germline CDR1 is SGHKS and CDR2 YYEKEE (reference sequence). DNA for the CDR3: TGTGCCAGCAGCTTTAACCCACGGGGGAACACTGAAGCTTTCTTT. Its translation: CASSFNPRGNTEAFF.

This CDR3 is CASSPGTYSTGELFF. In DNA, the CDR3 is TGTGCCAGCAGCCCTGGGACTTACAGCACCGGGGAGCTGTTTTTT. The chain employs TRBV9 and TRBJ2-2; possible D gene TRBD2, 6 bases. CDR1 SGDLS and CDR2 YYNGEE come from the germline V gene. The length of the CDR3 is 15 residues. Trimming pared 4 bases from V and 4 bases from J, leaving 14 bases between.

The chain has TRBV6-5 and TRBJ1-4; 8 positions match TRBD1. Germline trimming cut 7 bases from V and 14 bases from J; bases unmatched to any gene: 15. Germline values: CDR1 MNHEY, CDR2 SVGAGI. The CDR3 sequence is 14 residues long. CDR3 protein: CASTIEAGGGGLFF. The CDR3 DNA is TGTGCCAGCACCATCGAGGCAGGGGGCGGCGGGCTGTTTTTT.

The rearrangement uses TRBV6-9 and TRBJ2-3; 8 nucleotides match TRBD1. In germline, CDR1 is MNHGY, CDR2 SVAAGI. The CDR3 runs 16 residues. Trimming at V came to 4 bases and at J to 2 bases, leaving 8 bases not matched to a gene. The CDR3 DNA sequence: TGTGCCAGCAGTTTTTCCGGGACAGGTCTCACAGATACGCAGTATTTT. This codes for CASSFSGTGLTDTQYF.

The V and J genes are TRBV6-6 and TRBJ1-1; no definite D call. With 10 bases removed from V and 3 bases from J, the gap between germline ends came to 15 bases. This CDR3 is built from 13 residues. The V gene's germline CDR1 is MNHNY and CDR2 SVGAGI (reference sequence). This CDR3 reads CATYPERDTEAFF. In DNA form, the CDR3 reads TGTGCCACCTACCCCGAGAGGGACACTGAAGCTTTCTTT.

V is TRBV19 and J is TRBJ2-7; the D gene is possibly TRBD2 (5 bases). Per germline, CDR1 LNHDA and CDR2 SQIVND (reference sequence). The CDR3 runs 16 residues. V shed 2 bases and J shed 2 bases, with 16 bases lying between them. Here the CDR3 reads CASSINRLIGTYEQYF. CDR3 in DNA: TGTGCCAGTAGTATAAACAGACTTATCGGGACCTACGAGCAGTACTTC. Looking up the rest from reference TRBV19 and TRBJ2-7 gives the full variable domain: DGGITQSPKYLFRKEGQNVTLSCEQNLNHDAMYWYRQDPGQGLRLIYYSQIVNDFQKGDIAEGYSVSREKKESFPLTVTSAQKNPTAFYLCASSINRLIGTYEQYFGPGTRLTVT.